This T cell receptor beta chain emerged from a study of regulatory T cells in long-lasting Graves disease. Findings and caveats of the study: Persistent Graves' disease cases displayed lower TCR diversity than newly diagnosed ones. It was in persistent disease that TRBV28, TRBJ1-2 and TRBJ2-5 were favored.

As to time point: persistent/refractory GD, antithyroid drugs over 5 years with positive TRAb. Construction of the TCR library relied on RNA isolated from PBMCs. A word on this clonotype: The antigen is undetermined. The junction and the germline gene differ at one end; a read error may be behind it.

Investigators prepared the TCR beta libraries by applying iRepertoire HTBI primers and Arm-PCR of CDR3 regions. TCRdb processed the multiplex PCR reads anew with MiXCR; each CDR3 protein has one entry. The sample gives more than 650,000 distinct CDR3 sequences, about 32% of which show up once; roughly 40% is in the top ten. Germline V gives CDR1 MNHNS, CDR2 SASEGT. This CDR3 comprises 15 residues. This chain joins TRBV6-1 and TRBJ2-5, with 7 bases matching TRBD1. This clonotype was obtained from a female donor with Graves disease. The sample was peripheral blood mononuclear cells (PBMCs), taken when the disease was refractory, from a patient treated with antithyroid drugs. CDR3 in amino acids: CASSAMTGSQQTQYF. CDR3 DNA: TGTGCCAGCAGTGCGATGACAGGGTCCCAACAGACCCAGTACTTC.